The 29 T cell receptor beta chains below were found in one sample sequenced in a study of T-cell memory formation after mild COVID-19. TCRdb re-called the 5' RACE reads through MiXCR, storing one row per CDR3 protein. This table holds 470,000 or so distinct CDR3 sequences, around a sixth found once. The sequenced sample consisted of PBMCs or a T cell subset sorted from them (not recorded which). The receptors here all came from an adult woman who had mild COVID-19 (a few samples of this study predate the infection). Cell type and time point are not known.

This clonotype was seen only a few times. The chain joins TRBV5-1 to TRBJ2-3; D is perhaps TRBD2 (5 bases). In germline, CDR1 is SGHRS, CDR2 YFSETQ. The CDR3 covers 16 residues. The V gene lost 3 bases and the J gene lost 1 base, with 15 bases spanning the gap. CDR3 amino acids: CASSSASDGGTDTQYF. In nucleotides, the CDR3 is TGCGCCAGCAGCTCCGCTAGTGACGGGGGCACAGATACGCAGTATTTT.

V gene TRBV6-2 or TRBV6-3 combines with J gene TRBJ2-7, with 7 bases identical to TRBD1. Germline CDR1 reads MNHEY; CDR2 reads SVGEGT. CDR3 length: 14 residues. Trimming took 5 bases from V and 0 from J; bases not matched to a gene: 4. CDR3: CASSRTGFSYEQYF. As DNA, the CDR3 is TGTGCCAGCAGTAGGACAGGCTTCTCCTACGAGCAGTACTTC.

This clonotype has more than one count but fewer than ten. V is TRBV5-1 and J is TRBJ1-1; 7 bases are shared with TRBD1. CDR3 length: 15 amino acids. Unmatched junction bases numbered 3, after V lost 0 bases and J lost 1 base. The germline V gene has CDR1 SGHRS and CDR2 YFSETQ. The CDR3 coding sequence is TGCGCCAGCAGCTTGGCAGCAGGGGGGAACACTGAAGCTTTCTTT. This sequence encodes CASSLAAGGNTEAFF.

In its sample, this clonotype was seen once. The gene calls are TRBV15 and TRBJ2-7, with 9 bases identical to TRBD1. Looked up from germline, CDR1 is LNHNV and CDR2 is YYDKDF (reference sequence). The CDR3 spans 15 residues. Unmatched junction bases numbered 4, after V lost 1 base and J lost 3 bases. CDR3 protein: CATSRGGQGSYEQYF. DNA for the CDR3: TGTGCCACCAGCAGAGGGGGACAGGGCAGCTACGAGCAGTACTTC.

The rearrangement joins TRBV15 to TRBJ2-7; 7 bases are shared with TRBD2. This CDR3 comprises 14 residues. CDR1 is LNHNV and CDR2 is YYDKDF in the germline V gene (reference sequence). With V trimmed by 5 bases and J by 2 bases, 6 bases remained unmatched. The CDR3 protein is CATSPRGEAYEQYF. The CDR3 region has the DNA TGTGCCACCAGCCCTCGGGGGGAGGCCTACGAGCAGTACTTC.

This clonotype was detected only a few times. This chain uses TRBV15 with TRBJ2-5; 7 nucleotides agree with TRBD1. CDR1 and CDR2 (germline): LNHNV, YYDKDF (reference sequence). Trimming removed 0 bases from V and 2 bases from J; junction bases left unmatched: 6. This CDR3 contains 16 residues. The CDR3, as DNA: TGTGCCACCAGCAGAGATTCAGGGACAGCTCAAGAGACCCAGTACTTC. It yields the protein CATSRDSGTAQETQYF.

The chain employs TRBV15 and TRBJ1-4; D unclear. The CDR3 spans 11 residues. The germline V gene has CDR1 LNHNV and CDR2 YYDKDF (reference sequence). V was clipped by 10 bases and J by 5 bases, with 8 bases between them. Written as DNA, the CDR3 is TGTGCCAGTAGGAGGAATGAAAAACTGTTTTTT. Translation gives CASRRNEKLFF.

This clonotype has at least ten counts. In DNA form, the CDR3 reads TGTGCCAGCAGCCCAGGGACTAATGAGCAGTTCTTC. Protein product: CASSPGTNEQFF. This chain uses TRBV7-9 with TRBJ2-1; weak D call: TRBD2 (6 bases). This CDR3 has 12 amino acids. Trimming shortened V by 5 bases and J by 7 bases, and 9 bases separated the two germline ends. Germline loops: CDR1 SEHNR, CDR2 FQNEAQ (reference sequence).

This clonotype was detected a few times. The chain recombines TRBV2 with TRBJ2-4; D uncertain. The ends were cut back, 4 bases at V and 4 bases at J, with 5 bases in the middle. This CDR3 comprises 12 residues. Germline lookup yields CDR1 SNHLY and CDR2 FYNNEI. The CDR3 sequence is CASSGQKNIQYF. The CDR3 DNA reads as TGTGCCAGCAGTGGGCAGAAAAACATTCAGTACTTC. The full variable domain, rest sourced from reference TRBV2 and TRBJ2-4, is EPEVTQTPSHQVTQMGQEVILRCVPISNHLYFYWYRQILGQKVEFLVSFYNNEISEKSEIFDDQFSVERPDGSNFTLKIRSTKLEDSAMYFCASSGQKNIQYFGAGTRLSVL.

In its sample, this clonotype was seen a few times. The chain uses TRBV29-1 and TRBJ2-7; TRBD2 agrees at 7 bases. The CDR3 has 13 residues. The germline V gene has CDR1 SQVTM and CDR2 ANQGSEA. J was trimmed by 5 bases and V by 4 bases; bases with no gene match: 8. Here the CDR3 DNA reads TGCAGCGTTGCTGGGAGGGCTACGAACGAGCAGTACTTC. Protein product: CSVAGRATNEQYF.

This chain joins TRBV19 and TRBJ1-3, with 10 bases matching TRBD1. The CDR3 is 17 amino acids. Germline assignment: CDR1 LNHDA and CDR2 SQIVND (reference sequence). After removal of 6 bases from V and 5 bases from J, the junction contained 13 bases not matched to a gene. This CDR3 reads CASRSGKTGGVRNTIYF. The CDR3 region has the DNA TGTGCCAGTAGGAGTGGAAAGACAGGGGGCGTCCGAAACACCATATATTTT.

This clonotype was observed a few times. The chain recombines TRBV7-2 with TRBJ2-5; no definite D call. CDR3 length: 13 residues. The ends were cut back, 4 bases at V and 5 bases at J, with 11 bases in the middle. From germline, CDR1 is SGHTA and CDR2 FQGNSA. This chain's CDR3 is CASSSRSGETQYF. The CDR3 bases are TGTGCCAGCAGCTCCCGGAGTGGGGAGACCCAGTACTTC.

This clonotype was observed a handful of times. The chain has TRBV4-3 and TRBJ2-3; D not certain. Germline loops: CDR1 LGHNA, CDR2 YSLEER. The CDR3 sequence is 13 residues long. The germline V and J ends were trimmed by 0 bases and 8 bases, with 9 bases remaining between them. The CDR3 loop is CASSQELHGTQYF. Here the CDR3 DNA reads TGCGCCAGCAGCCAAGAGCTCCATGGTACGCAGTATTTT.

This clonotype was counted only a few times. V usage is TRBV5-1 and J usage is TRBJ2-5; 12 bases fit TRBD2. CDR1 is SGHRS, CDR2 YFSETQ, per germline. The CDR3 is made up of 17 amino acids. After removal of 0 bases from V and 1 base from J, the junction contained 4 bases not matched to a gene. The CDR3 nucleotides read TGCGCCAGCAGCTTGGGACTAGCGGGAGCATTCCAAGAGACCCAGTACTTC. Translation: CASSLGLAGAFQETQYF. The whole variable domain, filled in from reference TRBV5-1 and TRBJ2-5, reads KAGVTQTPRYLIKTRGQQVTLSCSPISGHRSVSWYQQTPGQGLQFLFEYFSETQRNKGNFPGRFSGRQFSNSRSEMNVSTLELGDSALYLCASSLGLAGAFQETQYFGPGTRLLVL.

The chain carries TRBV10-3 and TRBJ2-3; 16 positions match TRBD2. This CDR3 spans 18 amino acids. Germline V gene data show CDR1 as ENHRY and CDR2 as SYGVKD. The V and J ends lost 10 bases and 6 bases, in that order; junction bases with no gene match: 16. The CDR3 coding sequence is TGTGCCACGAGGGCCGGGACTAGCGGGGGGGCTGGGAAGGATACGCAGTATTTT. Amino acid sequence: CATRAGTSGGAGKDTQYF.

This clonotype was found a few times. The chain couples TRBV12-3 or TRBV12-4 to TRBJ1-4, with unresolved D. The V end was cut by 3 bases, the J end by 7 bases, with 12 bases between. The length of the CDR3 is 14 residues. The CDR3, as DNA: TGTGCCAGCAGTTTGCCAGGAAATGGTGAAAAACTGTTTTTT. Encoded protein: CASSLPGNGEKLFF.

This clonotype has only a few counts. The V call is TRBV7-2, the J call TRBJ1-3; TRBD1 might be the D (6 bases). Germline V gives CDR1 SGHTA, CDR2 FQGNSA. This CDR3 is 15 amino acids long. The V end was cut by 4 bases, the J end by 4 bases, with 14 bases between. CDR3 in DNA: TGTGCCAGCAGCTCTAGGACAGCGGTAGGAAACACCATATATTTT. Its translation: CASSSRTAVGNTIYF.

This clonotype was observed a few times. The V and J genes are TRBV20-1 and TRBJ2-7; 10 nucleotides line up with TRBD2. CDR3 length: 17 residues. Germline CDR1 reads DFQATT; CDR2 reads SNEGSKA (reference sequence). V lost 1 base and J lost 4; bases outside the gene matches: 13. In nucleotides, the CDR3 is TGCAGTGCTAGAGGGATGGGGTCGTTAGCGGGAGGATACGAGCAGTACTTC. As protein: CSARGMGSLAGGYEQYF.

The J gene is TRBJ2-7, the V gene TRBV4-1; D perhaps matches TRBD2 (6 bases). CDR1 is MGHRA, CDR2 YSYEKL, per germline. The CDR3 totals 15 residues. Trimming removed 1 base from V and 2 bases from J, with 12 bases in between. CDR3 in DNA: TGCGCCAGCAGCCAAGCTCCAGGAGGGACCTACGAGCAGTACTTC. Encoded protein: CASSQAPGGTYEQYF.

This clonotype was counted only a few times. This rearrangement joins TRBV12-3 or TRBV12-4 to TRBJ2-5; 7 nucleotides match TRBD2. This CDR3 comprises 13 residues. After removal of 6 bases from V and 4 bases from J, the junction contained 5 bases not matched to a gene. CDR3 nucleotides: TGTGCCAGCAGCCTAGGGGAGGGAGAGACCCAGTACTTC. Its protein is CASSLGEGETQYF.

The chain joins TRBV7-8 to TRBJ2-3; perhaps TRBD2 as D (6 bases). This CDR3 contains 16 residues. V lost 1 base to trimming and J lost 0 bases, with 11 bases between them. The germline CDR1 and CDR2 sequences are SGHVS and FQNEAQ. CDR3 bases: TGTGCCAGCAGCTTAGGACCGGGGGAGAGCACAGATACGCAGTATTTT. It translates to CASSLGPGESTDTQYF.

The table lists this clonotype with a few counts. The rearrangement joins TRBV3-1 to TRBJ1-2, with D perhaps TRBD1 (6 bases). Trimming left V 4 bases short and J 5 bases short, with 17 bases between. CDR1 and CDR2 from the germline V gene are LGHDT and YNNKEL (reference sequence). The CDR3 sequence is 15 residues long. CDR3 region: CASSPPITGQYGYTF. The CDR3 DNA sequence: TGTGCCAGCAGCCCACCCATCACAGGGCAATATGGCTACACCTTC.

This clonotype was seen at least ten times. The chain combines TRBV12-3 or TRBV12-4 with TRBJ2-7; D is possibly TRBD1 (5 bases). The CDR3 contains 14 residues. V lost 2 bases, J lost 0 bases, and 8 bases lay in between. In DNA form, the CDR3 reads TGTGCCAGCAGTTTACAGGGTCTCTCCTACGAGCAGTACTTC. Translated: CASSLQGLSYEQYF.

This rearrangement joins TRBV7-2 to TRBJ2-5; TRBD1 might be the D (7 bases). Germline CDR1 is SGHTA and CDR2 is FQGNSA. The CDR3 spans 14 residues. V was trimmed by 6 bases and J by 4 bases, leaving 15 bases between them. CDR3 sequence reads: CASRPPGGGETQYF. CDR3 DNA sequence: TGTGCCAGCAGACCCCCAGGGGGAGGAGAGACCCAGTACTTC.

The CDR3 DNA follows: TGTGCCAGCAGTCCGACTAGCGGGGTAACTATCTACAATGAGCAGTTCTTC. Its translation: CASSPTSGVTIYNEQFF. V usage is TRBV12-3 or TRBV12-4 and J usage is TRBJ2-1, with 11 nucleotides matching TRBD2. J gave up 3 bases and V 5 bases, and 9 bases lay outside the gene matches. This CDR3 contains 17 residues.

The chain uses TRBV11-2 and TRBJ1-6, with 7 nucleotides matching TRBD1. With 2 bases clipped from V and 7 bases from J, the junction kept 8 bases outside the gene matches. Per germline, CDR1 SGHAT and CDR2 FQNNGV. The CDR3 loop spans 16 amino acids. The CDR3 is CASSLWGATGNSPLHF. The CDR3 region has the DNA TGTGCCAGCAGCTTATGGGGGGCGACAGGGAATTCACCCCTCCACTTT. Looking up the rest from reference TRBV11-2 and TRBJ1-6 gives the full variable domain: EAGVAQSPRYKIIEKRQSVAFWCNPISGHATLYWYQQILGQGPKLLIQFQNNGVVDDSQLPKDRFSAERLKGVDSTLKIQPAKLEDSAVYLCASSLWGATGNSPLHFGNGTRLTVT.

This clonotype has just a few counts. J is TRBJ1-5 and V is TRBV20-1; a possible D gene is TRBD1 (6 bases). CDR1 is DFQATT, CDR2 SNEGSKA, per germline (reference sequence). Trimming pared 6 bases from V and 5 bases from J, leaving 14 bases between. The CDR3 loop spans 13 amino acids. The CDR3 here is CSARGDIDQPQHF. In nucleotides, the CDR3 is TGCAGTGCAAGGGGGGACATAGATCAGCCCCAGCATTTT.

The chain carries TRBV9 and TRBJ2-3; 8 bases fit TRBD2. V was clipped by 0 bases and J by 5 bases; unmatched bases: 5. CDR1 is SGDLS, CDR2 YYNGEE, per germline. This CDR3 comprises 15 residues. As DNA, the CDR3 is TGTGCCAGCAGCGTAGCGGGAGGGCAAGTAGATACGCAGTATTTT. Its protein is CASSVAGGQVDTQYF. The complete variable domain, with remaining parts taken from reference TRBV9 and TRBJ2-3, reads DSGVTQTPKHLITATGQRVTLRCSPRSGDLSVYWYQQSLDQGLQFLIQYYNGEERAKGNILERFSAQQFPDLHSELNLSSLELGDSALYFCASSVAGGQVDTQYFGPGTRLTVL.

The chain uses TRBV5-1 and TRBJ2-3; tentatively, D is TRBD1 (6 bases). Deletions cut 1 base from V and 3 bases from J, with 15 bases between. The CDR3 consists of 16 residues. CDR1 is SGHRS, CDR2 YFSETQ, per germline. CDR3 DNA sequence: TGCGCCAGCAGCTTGATGTCAGGGGATCAGACAGATACGCAGTATTTT. It specifies CASSLMSGDQTDTQYF.